Below, 2 T cell receptor beta chains from the same sample are listed, as sequenced in a study of blood T cell repertoires in COVID-19. Generated by immunoSEQ multiplex PCR, the TCRdb table keeps only in-frame clones and is missing some. The table lists approximately 70,000 clones, 88% of them singletons. Sequencing input: peripheral blood. Receptors were obtained from a human donor in a cohort sampled during active COVID-19.

V usage is TRBV9 and J usage is TRBJ2-5; D might be TRBD2 (6 bases). The CDR3 is made up of 15 amino acids. In germline, CDR1 is SGDLS, CDR2 YYNGEE. V lost 2 bases to trimming and J lost 0 bases, with 11 bases between them. CDR3 sequence reads: CASSVPTGDQETQYF. DNA of the CDR3: TGTGCCAGCAGCGTCCCTACGGGGGACCAAGAGACCCAGTACTTC.

This chain links TRBV6-2 or TRBV6-3 with TRBJ2-7; 8 bases match TRBD2. The CDR3 has 15 amino acids. The V and J ends lost 4 bases and 0 bases, in that order; junction bases with no gene match: 5. Germline CDR1 MNHEY, CDR2 SVGEGT. The CDR3 reads CASSWTSRTSYEQYF. The CDR3 DNA is TGTGCCAGCAGTTGGACTAGCCGAACCTCCTACGAGCAGTACTTC.